A single sample gave rise to the 29 T cell receptor beta chains below, sequenced in a study of cytomegalovirus exposure and HLA in healthy donors. TCRdb's table, derived via immunoSEQ multiplex PCR, lists solely in-frame clones and lacks some. The sample holds about 56,000 clones, just over 90% seen once. Sequencing was performed on PBMCs. Receptors originate from a young woman in good health and CMV-seropositive.

The chain has TRBV7-3 and TRBJ2-1; 12 positions agree with TRBD2. The V segment lost 0 bases and the J segment 5 bases; nucleotides outside the gene matches: 8. Germline CDR1 and CDR2: SGHTA and FQGTGA. CDR3 length equals 18 residues. CDR3 sequence (DNA): TGTGCCAGCAGCTTAACGTTGGCTAGCGGGGGGGGTAACAATGAGCAGTTCTTC. It specifies CASSLTLASGGGNNEQFF.

In this sample, this clone turned up once. The rearrangement uses TRBV4-1 and TRBJ2-1; D uncertain. Trimming pared 4 bases from V and 3 bases from J, leaving 13 bases between. This CDR3 is 15 amino acids long. Looked up from germline, CDR1 is MGHRA and CDR2 is YSYEKL. The CDR3 nucleotides are TGCGCCAGCAGCCCTGACACGCCTGTCTACAATGAGCAGTTCTTC. Amino acid sequence: CASSPDTPVYNEQFF.

This chain uses TRBV11-2 with TRBJ1-6; D is uncertain. Trimming pared 1 base from V and 0 bases from J, leaving 10 bases between. In germline, CDR1 is SGHAT, CDR2 FQNNGV. There are 17 residues in the CDR3. CDR3 in DNA: TGTGCCAGCAGCTTAGGGTTTTCCAGCTCCTATAATTCACCCCTCCACTTT. It translates to CASSLGFSSSYNSPLHF. Full variable domain (remainder filled in from reference TRBV11-2 and TRBJ1-6): EAGVAQSPRYKIIEKRQSVAFWCNPISGHATLYWYQQILGQGPKLLIQFQNNGVVDDSQLPKDRFSAERLKGVDSTLKIQPAKLEDSAVYLCASSLGFSSSYNSPLHFGNGTRLTVT.

The V and J genes are TRBV10-3 and TRBJ1-1, with 7 bases matching TRBD1. Germline V CDR1 and CDR2: ENHRY, SYGVKD. The V segment lost 6 bases and the J segment 0 bases; nucleotides outside the gene matches: 4. This CDR3 is built from 14 residues. The CDR3 region has the DNA TGTGCCATCAGCCACAGGGGAATGAACACTGAAGCTTTCTTT. This translates into CAISHRGMNTEAFF.

The V gene is TRBV7-6, the J gene TRBJ2-7; 9 bases are shared with TRBD2. CDR1 is SGHVS, CDR2 FNYEAQ, per germline. The length of the CDR3 is 16 residues. J gave up 2 bases and V 5 bases, and 10 bases lay outside the gene matches. The chain's CDR3 is CASSRGEASGAYEQYF. The CDR3 DNA is TGTGCCAGCAGCCGAGGGGAGGCTAGCGGGGCCTACGAGCAGTACTTC.

This chain links TRBV4-1 with TRBJ2-7, with D possibly matching TRBD1 (5 bases). Trimming pared 0 bases from V and 8 bases from J, leaving 11 bases between. The V gene's germline CDR1 is MGHRA and CDR2 YSYEKL. This CDR3 is built from 13 residues. The CDR3 sequence: CASSQDQQVKQYF. The CDR3 bases are TGCGCCAGCAGCCAAGATCAACAGGTCAAGCAGTACTTC.

This chain joins TRBV6-1 and TRBJ2-6, with 7 bases identical to TRBD2. Germline CDR1 is MNHNS and CDR2 is SASEGT. V dropped 1 base and J dropped 0; count of bases not matched to a gene: 18. The CDR3 length is 22 residues. The CDR3 DNA is TGTGCCAGCAGTGAAGGGTACGGGGGGAGGGACTCTCTTAACTCTGGGGCCAACGTCCTGACTTTC. Its protein product is CASSEGYGGRDSLNSGANVLTF.

This chain uses TRBV29-1 with TRBJ1-5; TRBD1 agrees at 9 bases. The CDR3 loop spans 13 amino acids. Trimming at V came to 7 bases and at J to 7 bases, leaving 8 bases not matched to a gene. Germline assignment: CDR1 SQVTM and CDR2 ANQGSEA. This CDR3 is CSAGTGRNQPQHF. In DNA, the CDR3 is TGCAGCGCAGGGACAGGGAGAAACCAGCCCCAGCATTTT.

This chain connects TRBV27 to TRBJ2-1; the match to TRBD1 covers 7 bases. The J segment lost 14 bases and the V segment lost 6 bases, leaving 7 bases of the junction unmatched. Germline V gene data show CDR1 as MNHEY and CDR2 as SMNVEV (reference sequence). This CDR3 spans 11 amino acids. In DNA, the CDR3 is TGTGCCAGCAGCCATGGGACAGAGAAGTTCTTC. This gives the protein CASSHGTEKFF.

The chain carries TRBV9 and TRBJ2-3; D possibly corresponds to TRBD1 (5 bases). The length of the CDR3 is 13 residues. V shed 1 base and J shed 5 bases, with 8 bases lying between them. CDR1 SGDLS and CDR2 YYNGEE come from the germline V gene. The CDR3 here is CASSVYRKDTQYF. For the CDR3, the DNA is TGTGCCAGCAGCGTATACAGGAAAGATACGCAGTATTTT.

V usage is TRBV29-1 and J usage is TRBJ2-1; D is undetermined. Looked up from germline, CDR1 is SQVTM and CDR2 is ANQGSEA. This CDR3 contains 14 residues. The V end was cut by 7 bases, the J end by 5 bases, with 18 bases between. The CDR3, as DNA: TGCAGCGCTAGAAATCGGATGTTGAACAATGAGCAGTTCTTC. Residues: CSARNRMLNNEQFF.

The chain combines TRBV7-6 with TRBJ2-7; 7 positions agree with TRBD2. The V gene's germline CDR1 is SGHVS and CDR2 FNYEAQ. Germline trimming cut 1 base from V and 3 bases from J; bases unmatched to any gene: 3. This CDR3 is 14 amino acids long. The CDR3 loop is CASSLGGTNYEQYF. CDR3 DNA: TGTGCCAGCAGCTTAGGTGGGACTAACTACGAGCAGTACTTC.

The V call is TRBV6-1, the J call TRBJ2-3, with 7 bases that match TRBD1. CDR1 and CDR2 (germline): MNHNS, SASEGT. The CDR3 consists of 14 residues. J was trimmed by 0 bases and V by 7 bases; bases with no gene match: 4. Here the CDR3 DNA reads TGTGCCAGCACAACGGGACAGAGCACAGATACGCAGTATTTT. Amino acid sequence: CASTTGQSTDTQYF.

This clone came up once. J is TRBJ2-7 and V is TRBV7-2; 8 bases line up with TRBD2. The CDR3 contains 15 residues. Germline V gives CDR1 SGHTA, CDR2 FQGNSA. Trimming at V came to 0 bases and at J to 2 bases, leaving 3 bases not matched to a gene. CDR3 residues: CASSLAGLGAYEQYF. The CDR3 coding sequence is TGTGCCAGCAGCTTAGCGGGACTAGGGGCCTACGAGCAGTACTTC.

This sequence joins TRBV10-3 and TRBJ1-1; D perhaps matches TRBD1 (6 bases). The CDR3 extends over 14 amino acids. Germline V gene sequence: CDR1 ENHRY, CDR2 SYGVKD. The V gene lost 5 bases and the J gene lost 1 base, with 11 bases spanning the gap. CDR3 in amino acids: CAISPGQTNTEAFF. As DNA, the CDR3 is TGTGCCATCAGTCCCGGACAGACGAACACTGAAGCTTTCTTT.

The gene calls are TRBV6-6 and TRBJ1-5, with D possibly matching TRBD1 (5 bases). Germline values: CDR1 MNHNY, CDR2 SVGAGI (reference sequence). V was trimmed by 9 bases and J by 5 bases, leaving 14 bases between them. The CDR3 is made up of 13 amino acids. CDR3 amino acids: CASRSDSYQPQHF. Here the CDR3 DNA reads TGTGCCAGTCGCTCAGACAGTTATCAGCCCCAGCATTTT.

The V and J genes are TRBV19 and TRBJ1-2; D is ambiguous. The V end lost 2 bases, the J end lost 4 bases, and 14 bases lay between the germline ends. The germline V gene encodes CDR1 LNHDA and CDR2 SQIVND (reference sequence). This CDR3 contains 15 residues. CDR3 DNA sequence: TGTGCCAGTAGTATACTTCGGGGTCAGGCCTATGGCTACACCTTC. It translates to CASSILRGQAYGYTF. The full variable domain, its missing parts supplied by reference TRBV19 and TRBJ1-2, is DGGITQSPKYLFRKEGQNVTLSCEQNLNHDAMYWYRQDPGQGLRLIYYSQIVNDFQKGDIAEGYSVSREKKESFPLTVTSAQKNPTAFYLCASSILRGQAYGYTFGSGTRLTVV.

The chain joins TRBV5-1 to TRBJ2-3; D is ambiguous. In germline, CDR1 is SGHRS, CDR2 YFSETQ. V was cut by 4 bases and J by 5 bases, with 11 bases left in between. CDR3 length: 13 residues. This CDR3 reads CASSLASGDTQYF. CDR3 nucleotide sequence: TGCGCCAGCAGCCTGGCCTCGGGAGATACGCAGTATTTT.

The chain has TRBV4-1 and TRBJ1-1, with 10 positions matching TRBD1. Germline CDR1 is MGHRA and CDR2 is YSYEKL. V lost 4 bases, J lost 10 bases, and 6 bases stayed unmatched. The CDR3 loop spans 13 amino acids. The CDR3 sequence: CASSPGQGRRAFF. Written as DNA, the CDR3 is TGCGCCAGCAGCCCGGGACAGGGGAGGAGAGCTTTCTTT.

The chain is built from TRBV27 and TRBJ2-5; weak D call: TRBD1 (5 bases). Germline assignment: CDR1 MNHEY and CDR2 SMNVEV (reference sequence). Trimming took off 1 base at V and 1 base at J, with 10 bases between the two ends. This CDR3 has 15 residues. The CDR3: CASSLFAGIQETQYF. Here the CDR3 DNA reads TGTGCCAGCAGTTTATTCGCAGGGATCCAAGAGACCCAGTACTTC.

CDR3 in amino acids: CASTLGRHTEAFF. The CDR3, as DNA: TGTGCCAGCACCCTAGGTCGGCACACTGAAGCTTTCTTT. The chain couples TRBV27 to TRBJ1-1; D is undetermined. The CDR3 consists of 13 residues. Germline V lookup: CDR1 MNHEY, CDR2 SMNVEV (reference sequence). V shed 7 bases and J shed 3 bases, with 12 bases lying between them.

DNA for the CDR3: TGTGCCAGCAGGGTACTCCCTAGCGGGGGCCCCCTAGATACGCAGTATTTT. This gives the protein CASRVLPSGGPLDTQYF. The V gene is TRBV6-4, the J gene TRBJ2-3; 10 positions agree with TRBD2. The CDR3 is 17 amino acids. V was pared by 6 bases and J by 5 bases, with 14 bases of the junction left unmatched. CDR1 is MRHNA and CDR2 is SNTAGT in the germline V gene.

The V gene is TRBV28, the J gene TRBJ2-7, with D unresolved. V gave up 6 bases and J gave up 2 bases, with 14 bases separating them. The length of the CDR3 is 14 residues. CDR1 and CDR2 (germline): MDHEN, SYDVKM. This CDR3 is CASRFMGKAYEQYF. CDR3 nucleotides: TGTGCCAGCAGGTTTATGGGCAAGGCCTACGAGCAGTACTTC.

The chain recombines TRBV5-1 with TRBJ1-2, with TRBD1 matching over 7 bases. Trimming removed 2 bases from V and 3 bases from J; junction bases left unmatched: 7. The CDR3 covers 15 residues. Germline loops: CDR1 SGHRS, CDR2 YFSETQ. The CDR3 here is CASSFGTEIYYGYTF. CDR3 in DNA: TGCGCCAGCAGCTTTGGGACAGAGATCTACTATGGCTACACCTTC.

The gene calls are TRBV5-3 and TRBJ2-5, with D perhaps matching TRBD1 (5 bases). TRBV5-3 is noted as an ORF with a role that remains uncertain. The CDR3 runs 14 residues. With 0 bases removed from V and 5 bases from J, the gap between germline ends came to 11 bases. The CDR3 sequence is CARSLVPAGETQYF. The CDR3 DNA reads as TGTGCCAGAAGCTTGGTTCCTGCAGGGGAGACCCAGTACTTC.

The CDR3 DNA sequence: TGTGCCAGCAGCCGAAAAGGGACAGGGGACTACGAGCAGTACTTC. The encoded protein is CASSRKGTGDYEQYF. The chain carries TRBV7-9 and TRBJ2-7, with 10 nucleotides matching TRBD1. The length of the CDR3 is 15 residues. V shed 5 bases and J 3 bases; nucleotides not matched to a gene: 7. Germline-derived CDR1 and CDR2 are SEHNR and FQNEAQ (reference sequence).

The chain carries TRBV18 and TRBJ2-2, with TRBD1 identical over 9 bases. Trimming removed 4 bases from V and 6 bases from J; junction bases left unmatched: 0. The germline CDR1 and CDR2 sequences are KGHSH and LQKENI. The CDR3 is 13 residues long. CDR3 bases: TGTGCCAGCTCACGACAGGGGGCCGGGGAGCTGTTTTTT. It translates to CASSRQGAGELFF.

The chain is built from TRBV15 and TRBJ2-5; D may be TRBD1 (5 bases). Trimming shortened V by 1 base and J by 2 bases, and 8 bases separated the two germline ends. CDR1 and CDR2 from the germline V gene are LNHNV and YYDKDF (reference sequence). The CDR3 is made up of 14 amino acids. The CDR3 protein is CATSRVQAQETQYF. The CDR3 bases are TGTGCCACCAGCAGAGTACAGGCTCAAGAGACCCAGTACTTC. The full variable domain, its missing parts supplied by reference TRBV15 and TRBJ2-5, is DAMVIQNPRYQVTQFGKPVTLSCSQTLNHNVMYWYQQKSSQAPKLLFHYYDKDFNNEADTPDNFQSRRPNTSFCFLDIRSPGLGDTAMYLCATSRVQAQETQYFGPGTRLLVL.

This chain links TRBV4-3 with TRBJ2-1; 7 bases are a match to TRBD2. The V segment lost 1 base and the J segment 3 bases; nucleotides outside the gene matches: 6. This CDR3 is built from 16 residues. The germline CDR1 and CDR2 sequences are LGHNA and YSLEER. The chain's CDR3 is CASSQALGLVYNEQFF. CDR3 DNA: TGCGCCAGCAGCCAAGCGCTAGGACTAGTCTACAATGAGCAGTTCTTC.